A single sample is the source of the 11 T cell receptor beta chains below, sequenced in a study of neurological immune-mediated disorders. TCRdb re-analysed the 5' RACE reads in MiXCR, keeping a single row per CDR3 protein. The table lists tens of thousands of distinct CDR3 sequences, roughly 5.6% of them singletons. Sequenced material: PBMCs. These receptors all come from a human donor with multiple sclerosis. The donor label of this sample is uncertain.

This clonotype was found many times. The V gene is TRBV20-1, the J gene TRBJ1-1; 7 nucleotides agree with TRBD1. This CDR3 has 13 amino acids. The germline gives CDR1 DFQATT, CDR2 SNEGSKA (reference sequence). CDR3 nucleotide sequence: TGCAGCGGATACGGAACAGGGGAGACTGAAGCTTTCTTT. Amino acids: CSGYGTGETEAFF.

This clonotype has a count of ten or more. The CDR3 region is CASSLGLRFGGPYEQYF. DNA for the CDR3: TGTGCCAGCAGCTTAGGTCTTAGGTTTGGGGGTCCCTACGAGCAGTACTTC. This rearrangement joins TRBV7-8 to TRBJ2-7; D tentatively reads TRBD1 or TRBD2 (5 bases each). From germline, CDR1 is SGHVS and CDR2 FQNEAQ. This CDR3 is built from 17 residues. V lost 1 base, J lost 2 bases, and 18 bases lay in between.

This clonotype was counted ten times or more. The rearrangement joins TRBV27 to TRBJ1-1, with D tentatively TRBD1 (5 bases). The germline V gene encodes CDR1 MNHEY and CDR2 SMNVEV (reference sequence). Trimming left V 6 bases short and J 3 bases short, with 11 bases between. The CDR3 spans 13 residues. CDR3 region: CASSSSGDTEAFF. The CDR3 bases are TGTGCCAGCAGCTCGTCGGGGGACACTGAAGCTTTCTTT.

This clonotype was seen many times. CDR3 nucleotide sequence: TGTGCCAGCAGCCAAGCCTTACACACACCTGGTCTTAGCTCCTACAATGAGCAGTTCTTC. It translates to CASSQALHTPGLSSYNEQFF. The genes are TRBV14 and TRBJ2-1, with no clear D. This CDR3 has 20 residues. V was pared by 1 base and J by 0 bases, with 22 bases between. The germline V gene encodes CDR1 SGHDN and CDR2 FVKESK.

This clonotype has a count of ten or more. The chain couples TRBV7-3 to TRBJ1-1; D ambiguous. Deletions cut 4 bases from V and 5 bases from J, with 11 bases between. The germline V gene has CDR1 SGHTA and CDR2 FQGTGA. CDR3 length: 13 residues. This chain's CDR3 is CASSSQLGTEAFF. The CDR3 bases are TGTGCCAGCAGCTCTCAGTTGGGGACTGAAGCTTTCTTT.

This clonotype occurred many times. The genes are TRBV20-1 and TRBJ1-1; D not certain. CDR1 and CDR2 (germline): DFQATT, SNEGSKA (reference sequence). The CDR3 covers 13 residues. The ends were cut back, 3 bases at V and 6 bases at J, with 14 bases in the middle. CDR3 protein: CSASDSTGPEAFF. CDR3 in DNA: TGCAGTGCTAGCGACTCCACGGGCCCTGAAGCTTTCTTT.

This clonotype was seen ten or more times. The V gene is TRBV24-1, the J gene TRBJ2-7, with D hard to call. There are 14 residues in the CDR3. CDR1 and CDR2 from the germline V gene are KGHDR and SFDVKD. V dropped 6 bases and J dropped 3 bases, with 14 bases sitting between them. DNA of the CDR3: TGTGCCACCAGTCCATCTGGGCCGTTCTACGAGCAGTACTTC. Translated, it gives CATSPSGPFYEQYF.

This clonotype was observed many times. The rearrangement links TRBV29-1 to TRBJ2-7, with D uncertain. This CDR3 contains 12 residues. Germline CDR1 SQVTM, CDR2 ANQGSEA. V lost 2 bases to trimming and J lost 2 bases, with 7 bases between them. Here the CDR3 reads CSVEKQPYEQYF. In DNA, the CDR3 is TGCAGCGTTGAAAAACAGCCCTACGAGCAGTACTTC.

This clonotype has at least ten counts. V usage is TRBV11-2 and J usage is TRBJ2-1; D gene ambiguous. The CDR3 totals 15 residues. V was cut by 3 bases and J by 3 bases, with 12 bases left in between. The germline gives CDR1 SGHAT, CDR2 FQNNGV. The DNA of the CDR3 is TGTGCCAGCAGCTTTCGCGGCGGAGACTACAATGAGCAGTTCTTC. It encodes CASSFRGGDYNEQFF.

This clonotype was seen ten or more times. The rearrangement links TRBV5-1 to TRBJ2-1, with D perhaps matching TRBD1 (7 bases). Trimming shortened V by 5 bases and J by 1 base, and 16 bases separated the two germline ends. The CDR3 consists of 16 residues. Germline V gene lookup returns CDR1 SGHRS and CDR2 YFSETQ. In nucleotides, the CDR3 is TGCGCCAGCAGGCCCGGAGGGGGCTGGTCCTACAATGAGCAGTTCTTC. Translation: CASRPGGGWSYNEQFF. Using reference TRBV5-1 and TRBJ2-1 for the parts outside the CDR3, the full variable domain is KAGVTQTPRYLIKTRGQQVTLSCSPISGHRSVSWYQQTPGQGLQFLFEYFSETQRNKGNFPGRFSGRQFSNSRSEMNVSTLELGDSALYLCASRPGGGWSYNEQFFGPGTRLTVL.

This clonotype was observed at least ten times. The J gene is TRBJ2-3, the V gene TRBV20-1; D is perhaps TRBD2 (5 bases). The CDR3 has 13 residues. Germline V gives CDR1 DFQATT, CDR2 SNEGSKA (reference sequence). Trimming left V 2 bases short and J 6 bases short, with 12 bases between. In nucleotides, the CDR3 is TGCAGTGCTAGAACTAGTGTAAGGGATACGCAGTATTTT. Protein: CSARTSVRDTQYF.